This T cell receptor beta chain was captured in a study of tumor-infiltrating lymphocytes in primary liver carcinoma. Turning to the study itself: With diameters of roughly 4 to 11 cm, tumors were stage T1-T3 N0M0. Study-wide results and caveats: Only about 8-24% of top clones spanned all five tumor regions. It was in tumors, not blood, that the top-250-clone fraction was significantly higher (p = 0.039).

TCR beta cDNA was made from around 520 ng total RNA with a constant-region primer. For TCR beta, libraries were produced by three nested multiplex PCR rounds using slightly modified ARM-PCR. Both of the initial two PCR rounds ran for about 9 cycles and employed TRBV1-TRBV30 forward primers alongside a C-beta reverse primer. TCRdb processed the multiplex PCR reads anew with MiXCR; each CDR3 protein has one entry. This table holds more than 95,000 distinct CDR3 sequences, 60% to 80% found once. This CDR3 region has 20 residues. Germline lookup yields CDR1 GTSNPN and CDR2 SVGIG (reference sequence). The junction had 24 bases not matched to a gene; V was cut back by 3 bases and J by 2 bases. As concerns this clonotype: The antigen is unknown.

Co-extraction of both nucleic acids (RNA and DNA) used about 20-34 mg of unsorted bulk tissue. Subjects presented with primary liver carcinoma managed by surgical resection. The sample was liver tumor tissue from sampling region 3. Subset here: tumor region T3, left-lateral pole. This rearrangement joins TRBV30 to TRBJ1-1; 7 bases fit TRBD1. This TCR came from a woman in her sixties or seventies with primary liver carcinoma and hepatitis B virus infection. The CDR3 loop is CAWRARTGRNPPDRNTEAFF. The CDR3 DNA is TGTGCCTGGAGAGCCAGGACAGGCCGCAACCCCCCCGATAGAAACACTGAAGCTTTCTTT.